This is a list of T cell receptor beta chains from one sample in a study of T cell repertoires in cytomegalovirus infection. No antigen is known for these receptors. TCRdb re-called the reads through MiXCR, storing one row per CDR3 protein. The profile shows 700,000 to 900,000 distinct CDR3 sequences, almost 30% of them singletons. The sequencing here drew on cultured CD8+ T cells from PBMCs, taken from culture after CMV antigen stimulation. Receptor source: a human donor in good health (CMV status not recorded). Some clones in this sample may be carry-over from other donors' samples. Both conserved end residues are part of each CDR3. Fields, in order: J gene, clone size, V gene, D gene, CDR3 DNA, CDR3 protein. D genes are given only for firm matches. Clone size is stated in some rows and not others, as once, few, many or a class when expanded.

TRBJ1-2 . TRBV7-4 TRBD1 TGTGCCAGCAGCTGGGACAGGACCCATGGCTACACCTTC CASSWDRTHGYTF
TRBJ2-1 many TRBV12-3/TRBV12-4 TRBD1 TGTGCCAGCAGTCCAAACAACCGGGACAGGGATGTCTATGAGCAGTTCTTC CASSPNNRDRDVYEQFF
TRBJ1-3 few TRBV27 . TGTGCCAGCAGTTTCGCCCCGGGAGGAAACACCATATATTTT CASSFAPGGNTIYF
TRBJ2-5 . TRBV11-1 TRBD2 TGTGCCAGCAGCTCTCCGGGACTAGCGGGGCGGGAGACCCAGTACTTC CASSSPGLAGRETQYF
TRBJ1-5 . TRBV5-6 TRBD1 TGTGCCAGCAGCTCGCAGGACAGGGGCGAACAGCCCCAGCATTTT CASSSQDRGEQPQHF
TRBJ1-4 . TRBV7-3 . TGTGCCAGCAGCCTTCAGACAGTTGCAACTAATGAAAAACTGTTTTTT CASSLQTVATNEKLFF
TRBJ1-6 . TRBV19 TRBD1 TGTGCCAGTACCACAGCAGGACAGGGGAATTCACCCCTCCACTTT CASTTAGQGNSPLHF
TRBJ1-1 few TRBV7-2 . TGTGCCAGCAGCCTGAACATTGACAGTTTTCGCAACCGCACTGAAGCTTTCTTT CASSLNIDSFRNRTEAFF
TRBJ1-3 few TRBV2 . TGTGCCAGCAGTGAAGCCCCCCCGGGGGGAAGTTCTGGAAACACCATATATTTT CASSEAPPGGSSGNTIYF
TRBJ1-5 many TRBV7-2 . TGTGCCAGCAGCCCCCGGGGCACTAGCAATCAGCCCCAGCATTTT CASSPRGTSNQPQHF
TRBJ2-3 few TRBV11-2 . TGTGCCAGCAGCCCCCACGGACCCTTGGCGGAAAGTCGCACAGATACGCAGTATTTT CASSPHGPLAESRTDTQYF
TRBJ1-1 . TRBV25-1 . TGTGCCAGCAGTGAAGGGGGCCGAATGAACACTGAAGCTTTCTTT CASSEGGRMNTEAFF
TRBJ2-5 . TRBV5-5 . TGTGCCAGCAGCTTGGTGGAGGGGACGGCCTACCAAGAGACCCAGTACTTC CASSLVEGTAYQETQYF
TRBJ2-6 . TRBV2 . TGTGCCAGCAGCGAACTTGGCTCTGGGGCCAACGTCCTGACTTTC CASSELGSGANVLTF
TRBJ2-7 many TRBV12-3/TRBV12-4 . TGTGCCAGCAGTTTAGGGAGGCTCGAGCAGTACTTC CASSLGRLEQYF
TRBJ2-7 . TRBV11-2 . TGTGCCAGCAGCCCCACTGCTTACTCCTACGAGCAGTACTTC CASSPTAYSYEQYF
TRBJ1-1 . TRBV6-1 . TGTGCCAGCAGTGAATGGGTAGCGGACACTGAAGCTTTCTTT CASSEWVADTEAFF
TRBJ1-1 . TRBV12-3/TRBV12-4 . TGTGTCAGCAGCTATGGGCGTGGGAACACTGAAGCTTTCTTT CVSSYGRGNTEAFF
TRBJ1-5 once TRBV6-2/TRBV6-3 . TGTGCCAGCAGTTACGTGAGGGAGCCCCAGCATTTT CASSYVREPQHF
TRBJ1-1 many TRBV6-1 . TGTGCCAGCAGTGAGGGCGAGAACACTGAAGCTTTCTTT CASSEGENTEAFF
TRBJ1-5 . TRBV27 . TGTGCCAGCAGAAAACAGACAGCGGACAATCAGCCCCAGCATTTT CASRKQTADNQPQHF
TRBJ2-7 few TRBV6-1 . TGTGCCAGCTATGGGGCCCTGACAGGCGAGCAGTACTTC CASYGALTGEQYF
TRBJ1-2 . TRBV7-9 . TGTGCCAGCACCACGGGGTACGGACAGACCGATGGCTACACCTTC CASTTGYGQTDGYTF
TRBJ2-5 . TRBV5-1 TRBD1 TGCGCCAGCAGCAACCGGGACAGGGGTTTATCAGAGACCCAGTACTTC CASSNRDRGLSETQYF
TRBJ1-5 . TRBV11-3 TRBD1 TGTGCCAGCAGCCGAGTGACAGGGGATCAGCCCCAGCATTTT CASSRVTGDQPQHF
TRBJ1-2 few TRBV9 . TGTGCCAGCAGCCCCCGTACCGGGCTAGAGGCACGGGGCTACACCTTC CASSPRTGLEARGYTF
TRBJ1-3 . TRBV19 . TGTGCCAGTGCCAGCGGGGTCTCTGGAAACACCATATATTTT CASASGVSGNTIYF
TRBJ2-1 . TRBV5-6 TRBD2 TGTGCCAGCAGCTTGAGTAGCGGGGGGCGCAATGAGCAGTTCTTC CASSLSSGGRNEQFF
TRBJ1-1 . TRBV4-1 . TGCGCCAGCAGCCAAGATCCCGGGCCCGGGAACACTGAAGCTTTCTTT CASSQDPGPGNTEAFF
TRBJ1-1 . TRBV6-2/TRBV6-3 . TGTGCCAGCAGTTACGGGGCAGGGACCAACACTGAAGCTTTCTTT CASSYGAGTNTEAFF
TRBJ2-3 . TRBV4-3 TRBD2 TGCGCCAGCAGCCAAGAAAAACTAGCGGCCACAGATACGCAGTATTTT CASSQEKLAATDTQYF
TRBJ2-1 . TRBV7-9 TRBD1 TGTGCCAGCAGCCCTAAGACAGGGATAACCTACAATGAGCAGTTCTTC CASSPKTGITYNEQFF
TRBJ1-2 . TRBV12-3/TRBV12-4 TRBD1 TGTGCCAGCAGCGCCGGGACAGCAAACTATGGCTACACCTTC CASSAGTANYGYTF
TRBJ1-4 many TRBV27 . TGTGCCAGCAGCTTACAAGGTGAAAAACTGTTTTTT CASSLQGEKLFF
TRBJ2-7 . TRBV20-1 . TGCAGTGCTAGGGGGGGGGACAAGAGCTACGAGCAGTACTTC CSARGGDKSYEQYF